This TCR beta chain was identified during a study of immune evolution from preneoplasia to lung adenocarcinoma. As for the study in general: HLA loss of heterozygosity: 6% to 7.5% AIS, about 15% MIA, 30% to 35% ADC, none AAH.

Clones were read by immunoSEQ multiplex PCR, and TCRdb kept only the in-frame ones, dropping some. The table includes about 11,000 clones, approximately 90% detected once. Germline assignment: CDR1 SEHNR and CDR2 FQNEAQ (reference sequence). The CDR3 totals 18 residues. With 2 bases clipped from V and 3 bases from J, the junction kept 13 bases outside the gene matches. Patient tissue came from resections in Japan or China, 2014–2017. Specimen: FFPE invasive lung adenocarcinoma tissue. This clonotype was obtained from a person aged 70 to 85 with invasive lung adenocarcinoma. The rearrangement joins TRBV7-9 to TRBJ2-7; 10 bases align to TRBD2. The CDR3 is CASSLFTSGIGYHYEQYF. The CDR3 DNA reads as TGTGCCAGCAGCTTATTCACTAGCGGGATCGGGTATCACTACGAGCAGTACTTC.